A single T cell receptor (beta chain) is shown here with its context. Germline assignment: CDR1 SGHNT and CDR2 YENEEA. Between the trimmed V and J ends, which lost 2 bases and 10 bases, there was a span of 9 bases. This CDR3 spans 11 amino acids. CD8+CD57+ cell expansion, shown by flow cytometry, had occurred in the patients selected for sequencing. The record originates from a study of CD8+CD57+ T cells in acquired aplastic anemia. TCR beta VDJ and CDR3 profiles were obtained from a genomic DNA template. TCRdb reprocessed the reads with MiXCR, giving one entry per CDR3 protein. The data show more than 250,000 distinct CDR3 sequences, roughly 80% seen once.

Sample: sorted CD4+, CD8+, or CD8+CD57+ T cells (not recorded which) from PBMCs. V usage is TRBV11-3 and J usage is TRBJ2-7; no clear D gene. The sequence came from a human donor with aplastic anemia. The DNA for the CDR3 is TGTGCCAGCAGCTTAAATCTGACACAGTACGTC. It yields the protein CASSLNLTQYV.